Below, one T cell receptor (beta chain) is given with its context. Per the germline V gene, CDR1 is KGHSH and CDR2 is LQKENI. The CDR3 loop spans 14 amino acids. Trimming pared 5 bases from V and 1 base from J, leaving 11 bases between. Profiling relied on immunoSEQ multiplex PCR, and the TCRdb table lists in-frame clones only, not all of them. This sample yields about 71,000 clones, of which around nine tenths are seen a single time; under 20% belongs to the top ten. This specimen comes from a study of control samples from healthy donors and cancer patients. Sequencing was carried out using PBMCs. This TCR was recovered from a man aged 60 to 69 with lung cancer. This chain uses TRBV18 with TRBJ1-1; perhaps TRBD1 as D (5 bases). This CDR3 is CASSGTGPNTEAFF. DNA for the CDR3: TGTGCCAGCTCAGGGACGGGACCGAACACTGAAGCTTTCTTT.